This TCR beta chain was identified during a study of T-cell reconstitution after alpha-beta-depleted transplantation in children. Germline V lookup: CDR1 DFQATT, CDR2 SNEGSKA (reference sequence). V was cut by 6 bases and J by 1 base, with 12 bases left in between. The length of the CDR3 is 13 residues. A TCRbeta library incorporating unique molecular identifiers was prepared. TCRdb processed the PCR reads anew with MiXCR; each CDR3 protein has one entry. The sample has about 640,000 distinct CDR3 sequences, roughly 17% seen once. This clonotype was seen many times. The chain couples TRBV20-1 to TRBJ1-1; possibly TRBD1 for D (5 bases). This sequence originates from a human donor who donated a stem cell graft to a child with acute myeloid leukemia. Here the sequenced sample was PBMCs from the stem cell graft donor, taken from the stem cell graft. Here the CDR3 DNA reads TGCAGTGCGGTTGTAAGGGGGAACACTGAAGCTTTCTTT. Its translation is CSAVVRGNTEAFF.